This T cell receptor (beta chain) is drawn from a study of tumor-infiltrating lymphocytes in localized non-small cell lung cancer. Turning to the study itself: Resected tumor was paired with non-adjacent uninvolved lung from the same patient.

Germline CDR1 and CDR2: MNHNS and SASEGT. CDR3 length equals 13 residues. Trimming stripped 6 bases from V and 5 bases from J, with 11 bases between. Findings of the study overall: Not all patients were TCR sequenced, owing to tissue quantity.

By proportion, this clone is medium-sized. Its antigen remains unknown. Some clones are missing from TCRdb's copy, which holds only in-frame ones; the method was immunoSEQ multiplex PCR. The sample contains approximately 15,000 clones, around 41% of which appear only once. The sequencing sample was made of lung tumor tissue. This clonotype originated in a human donor with non-small cell lung cancer. The rearrangement links TRBV6-1 to TRBJ1-5; the D gene is possibly TRBD1 (5 bases). The CDR3 DNA reads as TGTGCCAGCAGCGACAGAGGGTATCAGCCCCAGCATTTT. This sequence encodes CASSDRGYQPQHF.